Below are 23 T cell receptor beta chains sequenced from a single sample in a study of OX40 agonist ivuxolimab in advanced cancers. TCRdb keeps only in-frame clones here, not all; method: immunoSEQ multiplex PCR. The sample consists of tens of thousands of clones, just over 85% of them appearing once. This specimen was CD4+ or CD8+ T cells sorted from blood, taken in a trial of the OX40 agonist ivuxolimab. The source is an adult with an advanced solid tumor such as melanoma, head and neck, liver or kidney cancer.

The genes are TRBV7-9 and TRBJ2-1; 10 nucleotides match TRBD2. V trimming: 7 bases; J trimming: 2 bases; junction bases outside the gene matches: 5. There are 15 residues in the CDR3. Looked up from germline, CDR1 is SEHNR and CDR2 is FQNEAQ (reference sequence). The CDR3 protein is CASTEGLAPYNEQFF. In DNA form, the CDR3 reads TGTGCCAGCACCGAGGGACTAGCGCCCTACAATGAGCAGTTCTTC.

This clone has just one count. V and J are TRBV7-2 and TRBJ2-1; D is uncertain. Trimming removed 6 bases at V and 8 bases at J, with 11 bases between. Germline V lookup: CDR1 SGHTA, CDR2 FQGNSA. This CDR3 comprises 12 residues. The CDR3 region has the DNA TGTGCCAGCAGGTCATATGGATATGAGCAGTTCTTC. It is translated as CASRSYGYEQFF.

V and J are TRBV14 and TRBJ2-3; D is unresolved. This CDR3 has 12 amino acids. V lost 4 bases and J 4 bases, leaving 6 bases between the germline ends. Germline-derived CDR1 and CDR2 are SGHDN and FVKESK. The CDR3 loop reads CASSLSADTQYF. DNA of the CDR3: TGTGCCAGCAGCCTTTCGGCAGATACGCAGTATTTT.

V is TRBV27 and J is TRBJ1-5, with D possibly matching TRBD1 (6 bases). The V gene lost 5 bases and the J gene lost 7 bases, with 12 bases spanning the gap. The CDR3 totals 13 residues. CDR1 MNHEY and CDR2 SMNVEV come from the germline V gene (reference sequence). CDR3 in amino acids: CASSEQGAQPQHF. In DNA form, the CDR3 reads TGTGCCAGCAGTGAACAGGGAGCGCAGCCCCAGCATTTT.

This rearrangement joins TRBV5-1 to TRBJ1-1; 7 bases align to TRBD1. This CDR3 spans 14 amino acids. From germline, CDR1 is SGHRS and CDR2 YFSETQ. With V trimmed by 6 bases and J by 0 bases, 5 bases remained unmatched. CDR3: CASTWDRLNTEAFF. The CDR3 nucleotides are TGCGCCAGCACCTGGGACAGACTGAACACTGAAGCTTTCTTT.

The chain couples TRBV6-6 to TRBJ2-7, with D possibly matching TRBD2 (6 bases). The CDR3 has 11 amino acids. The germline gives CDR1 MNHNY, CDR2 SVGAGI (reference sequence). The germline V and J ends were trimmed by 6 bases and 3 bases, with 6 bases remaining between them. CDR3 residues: CASRGGYEQYF. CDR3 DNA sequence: TGTGCCAGCAGGGGGGGCTACGAGCAGTACTTC.

The CDR3 DNA sequence: TGTGCCACCAGCATGGACAGTTGGGTTAGCACAGATACGCAGTATTTT. Translated: CATSMDSWVSTDTQYF. This sequence joins TRBV15 and TRBJ2-3; possibly TRBD1 for D (6 bases). Trimming removed 4 bases from V and 0 bases from J, with 14 bases in between. This CDR3 has 16 residues. CDR1 is LNHNV and CDR2 is YYDKDF in the germline V gene (reference sequence).

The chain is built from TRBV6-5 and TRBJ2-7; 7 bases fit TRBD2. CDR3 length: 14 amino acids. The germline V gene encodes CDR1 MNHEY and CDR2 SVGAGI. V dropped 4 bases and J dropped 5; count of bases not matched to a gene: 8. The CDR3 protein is CASSLGGGVDEQYF. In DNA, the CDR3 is TGTGCCAGCAGTTTGGGGGGAGGGGTGGACGAGCAGTACTTC.

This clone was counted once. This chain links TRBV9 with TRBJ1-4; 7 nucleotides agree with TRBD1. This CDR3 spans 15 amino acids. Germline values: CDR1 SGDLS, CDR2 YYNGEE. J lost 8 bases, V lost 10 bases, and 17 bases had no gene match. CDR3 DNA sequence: TGTGCCGGAACCGGGACAGCTTCAAACGAGGAAAAACTGTTTTTT. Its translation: CAGTGTASNEEKLFF.

In nucleotides, the CDR3 is TGCGCCAGCAGCTCACGTTCCGGGACTAGCGGCATTCAGTACTTC. Translating gives CASSSRSGTSGIQYF. The genes are TRBV5-1 and TRBJ2-4; 11 nucleotides agree with TRBD2. This CDR3 comprises 15 residues. V lost 3 bases, J lost 9 bases, and 8 bases stayed unmatched. Germline V lookup: CDR1 SGHRS, CDR2 YFSETQ.

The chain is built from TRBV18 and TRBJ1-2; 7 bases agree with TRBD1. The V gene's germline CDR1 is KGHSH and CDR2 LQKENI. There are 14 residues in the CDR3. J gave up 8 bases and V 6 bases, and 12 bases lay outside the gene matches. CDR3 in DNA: TGTGCCAGCTCGATCACAGGGGATCCTCACGGCTACACCTTC. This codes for CASSITGDPHGYTF.

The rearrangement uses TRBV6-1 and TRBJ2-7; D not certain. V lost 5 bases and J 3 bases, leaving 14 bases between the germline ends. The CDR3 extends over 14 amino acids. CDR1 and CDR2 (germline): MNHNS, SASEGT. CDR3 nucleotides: TGTGCCAGCAGTCCGGCTACGAAACACTACGAGCAGTACTTC. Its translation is CASSPATKHYEQYF.

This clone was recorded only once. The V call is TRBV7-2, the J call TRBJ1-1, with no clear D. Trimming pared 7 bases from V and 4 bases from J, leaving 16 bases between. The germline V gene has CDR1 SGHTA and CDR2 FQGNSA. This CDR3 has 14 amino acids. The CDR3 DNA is TGTGCCAGCAACCCTGGGGTAGGCCGCACTGAAGCTTTCTTT. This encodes CASNPGVGRTEAFF. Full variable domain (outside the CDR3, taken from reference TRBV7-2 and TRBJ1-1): GAGVSQSPSNKVTEKGKDVELRCDPISGHTALYWYRQSLGQGLEFLIYFQGNSAPDKSGLPSDRFSAERTGGSVSTLTIQRTQQEDSAVYLCASNPGVGRTEAFFGQGTRLTVV.

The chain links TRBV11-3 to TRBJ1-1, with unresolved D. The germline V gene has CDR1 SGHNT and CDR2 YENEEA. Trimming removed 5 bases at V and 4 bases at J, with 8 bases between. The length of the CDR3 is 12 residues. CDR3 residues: CASSPGGTEAFF. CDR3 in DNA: TGTGCCAGCAGCCCCGGAGGCACTGAAGCTTTCTTT.

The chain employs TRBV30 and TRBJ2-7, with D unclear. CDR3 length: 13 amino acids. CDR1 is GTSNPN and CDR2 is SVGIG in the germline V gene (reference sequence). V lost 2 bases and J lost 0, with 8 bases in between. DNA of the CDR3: TGTGCCTGGAGTTGGGAAAACTCCTACGAGCAGTACTTC. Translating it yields CAWSWENSYEQYF.

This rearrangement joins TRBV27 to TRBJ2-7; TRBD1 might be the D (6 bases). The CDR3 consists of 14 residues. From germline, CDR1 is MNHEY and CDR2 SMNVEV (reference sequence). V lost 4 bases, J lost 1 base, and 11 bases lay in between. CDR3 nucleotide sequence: TGTGCCAGCAGTTCCGGGACACAATCCTACGAGCAGTACTTC. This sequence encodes CASSSGTQSYEQYF.

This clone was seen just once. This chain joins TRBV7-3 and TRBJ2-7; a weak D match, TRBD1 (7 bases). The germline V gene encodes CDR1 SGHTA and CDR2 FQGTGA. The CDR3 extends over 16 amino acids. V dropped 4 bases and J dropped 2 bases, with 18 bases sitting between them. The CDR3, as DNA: TGTGCCAGCAGCTCCCAGGGGGGAGGAGGGCCCTACGAGCAGTACTTC. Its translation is CASSSQGGGGPYEQYF.

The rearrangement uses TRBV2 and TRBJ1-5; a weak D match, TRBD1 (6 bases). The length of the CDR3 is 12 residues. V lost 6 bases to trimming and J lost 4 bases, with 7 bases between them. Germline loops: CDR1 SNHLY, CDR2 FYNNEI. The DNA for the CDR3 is TGTGCCAGCAGAGACAGGAATCAGCCCCAGCATTTT. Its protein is CASRDRNQPQHF.

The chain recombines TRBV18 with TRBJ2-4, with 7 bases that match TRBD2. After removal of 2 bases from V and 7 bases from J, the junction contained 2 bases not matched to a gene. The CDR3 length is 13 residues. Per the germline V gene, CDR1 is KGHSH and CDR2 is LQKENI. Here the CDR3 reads CASSPGGENIQYF. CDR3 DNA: TGTGCCAGCTCACCAGGGGGGGAGAACATTCAGTACTTC.

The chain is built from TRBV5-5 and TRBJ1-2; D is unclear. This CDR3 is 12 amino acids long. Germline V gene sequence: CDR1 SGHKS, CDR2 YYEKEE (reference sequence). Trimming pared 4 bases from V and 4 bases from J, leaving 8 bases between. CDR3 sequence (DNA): TGTGCCAGCAGCCATGAAGCCTATGGCTACACCTTC. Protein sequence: CASSHEAYGYTF. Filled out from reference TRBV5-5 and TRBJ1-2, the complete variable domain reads DAGVTQSPTHLIKTRGQQVTLRCSPISGHKSVSWYQQVLGQGPQFIFQYYEKEERGRGNFPDRFSARQFPNYSSELNVNALLLGDSALYLCASSHEAYGYTFGSGTRLTVV.

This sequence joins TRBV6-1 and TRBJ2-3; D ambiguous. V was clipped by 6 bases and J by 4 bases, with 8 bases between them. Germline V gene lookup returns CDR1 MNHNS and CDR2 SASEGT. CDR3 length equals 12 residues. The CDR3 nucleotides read TGTGCCAGCAGCCCCCGAGCAGATACGCAGTATTTT. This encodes CASSPRADTQYF.

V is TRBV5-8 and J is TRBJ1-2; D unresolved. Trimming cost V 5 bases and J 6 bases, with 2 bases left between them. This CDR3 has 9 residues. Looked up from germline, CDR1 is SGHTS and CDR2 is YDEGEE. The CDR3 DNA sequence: TGTGCCAGCAGTAATGGCTACACCTTC. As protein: CASSNGYTF.

The CDR3 reads CASSQGLADLSYNEQFF. CDR3 DNA sequence: TGTGCCAGCAGCCAAGGGCTAGCGGACCTCTCCTACAATGAGCAGTTCTTC. This sequence joins TRBV4-2 and TRBJ2-1; 7 nucleotides line up with TRBD2. With 1 base clipped from V and 0 bases from J, the junction kept 6 bases outside the gene matches. This CDR3 is built from 17 residues. Germline CDR1 is LGHNA and CDR2 is YNFKEQ.